Below, 10 T cell receptor beta chains from the same sample are listed, as sequenced in a study of OX40 agonist ivuxolimab in advanced cancers. Assay used: immunoSEQ multiplex PCR; TCRdb lists only in-frame clones, some missing. Of tens of thousands of clones listed, 80% to 95% are singletons. The starting material was CD4+ or CD8+ T cells sorted from blood, obtained in a trial of the OX40 agonist ivuxolimab. These receptors were obtained from an adult with an advanced solid tumor such as melanoma, head and neck, liver or kidney cancer.

The sample holds one count of this clone. This rearrangement joins TRBV28 to TRBJ1-2, with D perhaps TRBD1 (5 bases). The CDR3 sequence is 10 residues long. CDR1 is MDHEN, CDR2 SYDVKM, per germline. The V end was cut by 8 bases, the J end by 13 bases, with 14 bases between. The CDR3 nucleotides read TGTGCCAGCGGGGCAGGTGGGACCACCTTC. This sequence encodes CASGAGGTTF.

This clone has a single count. The gene calls are TRBV28 and TRBJ2-7; 16 bases are shared with TRBD2. Per the germline V gene, CDR1 is MDHEN and CDR2 is SYDVKM. This CDR3 has 15 residues. V lost 10 bases and J lost 4; bases outside the gene matches: 7. CDR3 coding DNA: TGTGCCACTCCCGGGACTAGCGGGAGGGAGTACGAGCAGTACTTC. It translates to CATPGTSGREYEQYF.

This sequence joins TRBV4-1 and TRBJ1-2; D possibly corresponds to TRBD1 (5 bases). V lost 0 bases and J 4 bases, leaving 12 bases between the germline ends. The CDR3 is 15 residues long. Germline CDR1 and CDR2: MGHRA and YSYEKL. CDR3 nucleotides: TGCGCCAGCAGCCAAGAGGCAGGGCCCCCCTATGGCTACACCTTC. This codes for CASSQEAGPPYGYTF.

The chain recombines TRBV7-9 with TRBJ1-3; D gene unclear. The CDR3 runs 14 residues. V was shortened by 2 bases and J by 4 bases, with 9 bases between the two germline ends. The germline CDR1 and CDR2 sequences are SEHNR and FQNEAQ (reference sequence). CDR3 nucleotide sequence: TGTGCCAGCAGCTTACAGATATCAGGAAACACCATATATTTT. It specifies CASSLQISGNTIYF.

The chain employs TRBV2 and TRBJ2-7; no definite D call. Germline assignment: CDR1 SNHLY and CDR2 FYNNEI. This CDR3 region has 14 residues. Trimming removed 5 bases at V and 0 bases at J, with 11 bases between. The DNA of the CDR3 is TGTGCCAGCAGTCCAAGGACGTCCTCCTACGAGCAGTACTTC. Amino acid sequence: CASSPRTSSYEQYF.

The rearrangement uses TRBV6-5 and TRBJ1-2; 7 bases are a match to TRBD1. The CDR3 has 15 amino acids. CDR1 is MNHEY, CDR2 SVGAGI, per germline. Trimming took 6 bases from V and 0 from J; bases not matched to a gene: 7. CDR3 DNA sequence: TGTGCCAGCAGGATACAGGGGCCATCTAACTATGGCTACACCTTC. Translation: CASRIQGPSNYGYTF.

The V and J genes are TRBV15 and TRBJ2-5; TRBD1 agrees at 8 bases. CDR1 LNHNV and CDR2 YYDKDF come from the germline V gene (reference sequence). The CDR3 totals 14 residues. Trimming cost V 1 base and J 5 bases; bases outside gene matches: 3. The CDR3: CATSRGTGRETQYF. The CDR3 DNA reads TGTGCCACCAGCAGAGGGACAGGGCGGGAGACCCAGTACTTC.

The chain links TRBV9 to TRBJ1-4; D is ambiguous. Germline V gene sequence: CDR1 SGDLS, CDR2 YYNGEE. The CDR3 consists of 17 residues. V shed 0 bases and J shed 5 bases, with 17 bases lying between them. The CDR3 loop is CASSVAVGIDLNEKLFF. In DNA, the CDR3 is TGTGCCAGCAGCGTAGCGGTTGGGATCGATCTGAATGAAAAACTGTTTTTT.

The chain carries TRBV6-5 and TRBJ1-6; the D is unclear. Between the trimmed V and J ends, which lost 2 bases and 7 bases, there was a span of 9 bases. The CDR3 loop spans 14 amino acids. Germline V lookup: CDR1 MNHEY, CDR2 SVGAGI. CDR3 in amino acids: CASSYSQSNSPLHF. As DNA, the CDR3 is TGTGCCAGCAGTTACAGCCAGTCCAATTCACCCCTCCACTTT.

The chain employs TRBV21-1 and TRBJ2-3; TRBD2 is the table's D call and was not checked against the DNA. TRBV21-1 is an annotated pseudogene. The CDR3 is 13 amino acids. As DNA, the CDR3 is TGTGCCAGCAGCACCCCGAGCACAGATACGCAGTATTTT. Translated, it gives CASSTPSTDTQYF.